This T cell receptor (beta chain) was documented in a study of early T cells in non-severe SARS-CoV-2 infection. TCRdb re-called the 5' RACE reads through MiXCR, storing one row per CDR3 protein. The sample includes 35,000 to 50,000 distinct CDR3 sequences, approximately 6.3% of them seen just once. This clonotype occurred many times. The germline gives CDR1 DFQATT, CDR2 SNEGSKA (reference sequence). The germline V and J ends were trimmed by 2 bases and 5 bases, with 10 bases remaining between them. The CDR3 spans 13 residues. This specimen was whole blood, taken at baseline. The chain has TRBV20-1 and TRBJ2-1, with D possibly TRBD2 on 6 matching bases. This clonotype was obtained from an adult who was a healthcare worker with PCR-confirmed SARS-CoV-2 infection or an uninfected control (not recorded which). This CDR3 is CSARFRRDNEQFF. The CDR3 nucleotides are TGCAGTGCTAGATTCAGGAGGGACAATGAGCAGTTCTTC.